This T cell receptor (beta chain) was obtained from a study of CD8 T cells in ankylosing spondylitis (dated by TCRdb to 2017 to 2019). The study in broad terms: T cell receptor beta repertoires were profiled in healthy donors and ankylosing spondylitis patients so that disease-linked TCR variants could be found. The full study cohort was made up of 20 to 25 ankylosing spondylitis patients and some 100 healthy donors. Peripheral blood samples were taken, and synovial fluid was additionally collected from ankylosing spondylitis patients. General study outcomes and caveats: Some of the motif variants had been reported before in the synovial fluid and blood of reactive arthritis patients, a finding that suggests common disease-initiation mechanisms. A CD8+ phenotype was shown by the disease-linked clones, which were found at relatively low frequencies in peripheral blood. The disease-linked clones were reported as significantly enriched in matched synovial fluid samples from ankylosing spondylitis patients. Blood from ankylosing spondylitis patients appeared to be characterized by a TCR beta motif made up of several highly homologous amino acid variants.

Data came from an Illumina HiSeq 2500. Quantitative 5'-RACE with molecular barcodes was the method used to prepare the TCR beta libraries. The source study handled its data this way. To identify disease-linked TCR variants, a new computational method was used, one built on a probabilistic model of VDJ rearrangement. TCRdb's own reprocessing of the public reads used fastp at Q25 and MiXCR and kept productive beta chains. One record per CDR3 amino acid sequence lists the most common genes and DNA. The V and J calls, along with clone size, are taken from TCRdb and not from the paper's own processing. This sample has about 360,000 distinct CDR3 sequences in its table, and 20% of those were observed once. Around 14% of the sample goes to the ten largest clones. V is cut by 0 bases and J by 9 bases, and the space between the germline ends is 12 bases. From its cysteine to its phenylalanine, the CDR3 spans 13 amino acids. The CDR3 DNA has 39 bases and is translated from base 1. Based on the germline V gene (reference sequence), the CDR1 and CDR2 sequences are SEHNR and FQNEAQ.

Comments on this clonotype: It has no known antigen specificity. No per-base quality is available; no much larger clone lies one base away.

This chain is built from TRBV7-9 and TRBJ2-7; possibly the D gene is TRBD2, per 5 matching bases. The specimen was blood, either unsorted or a sorted T cell fraction (not recorded which). The TCR sequence derives from a male donor with ankylosing spondylitis or in good health (not recorded which). The CDR3 has the sequence CASSLAHDGGQYF. The sequenced DNA is TGTGCCAGCAGCTTAGCTCACGACGGAGGGCAGTACTTC.